The 32 T cell receptor beta chains reported below all come from one sample, sequenced in a study of identical twins. Each CDR3 protein is one row after TCRdb ran MiXCR on the 5' RACE reads. The sample comprises roughly 770,000 distinct CDR3 sequences, around a sixth of which are singletons, and roughly 13% rests with the top ten. A further study also used this sample, focusing on T cells expressing NK-cell markers.

Sequences were obtained from PBMCs. The source of these receptors is a woman aged 18-29 years in good health.

The chain combines TRBV4-3 with TRBJ2-3; D is unresolved. Trimming left V 1 base short and J 6 bases short, with 8 bases between. Germline CDR1 and CDR2: LGHNA and YSLEER. The CDR3 sequence is 13 residues long. CDR3 nucleotides: TGCGCCAGCAGCCAAGGCCCAGAGGATACGCAGTATTTT. Its protein product is CASSQGPEDTQYF.

The gene calls are TRBV5-1 and TRBJ2-3; D uncertain. CDR1 and CDR2 (germline): SGHRS, YFSETQ. The V gene lost 4 bases and the J gene lost 4 bases, with 10 bases spanning the gap. The CDR3 runs 13 residues. For the CDR3, the DNA is TGCGCCAGCAGCCCCGGGTCGTCAGATACGCAGTATTTT. Translating gives CASSPGSSDTQYF.

This clonotype was counted ten times or more. V is TRBV7-9 and J is TRBJ2-1; no clear D. Germline V gene data show CDR1 as SEHNR and CDR2 as FQNEAQ (reference sequence). The CDR3 contains 14 residues. Trimming left V 5 bases short and J 10 bases short, with 18 bases between. CDR3 DNA: TGTGCCAGCAGCCCATATGGGGTCAAACGGGAGCAGTTCTTC. Its translation: CASSPYGVKREQFF.

This clonotype came up a few times. The V call is TRBV12-3 or TRBV12-4, the J call TRBJ2-1, with D perhaps matching TRBD2 (5 bases). Trimming left V 2 bases short and J 5 bases short, with 10 bases between. This CDR3 has 14 amino acids. For the CDR3, the DNA is TGTGCCAGCAGTTTACCCGGGATTAACAATGAGCAGTTCTTC. It translates to CASSLPGINNEQFF.

The V and J genes are TRBV28 and TRBJ2-7; D is perhaps TRBD1 (5 bases). V was pared by 6 bases and J by 2 bases, with 8 bases between. CDR3 length: 12 residues. Looked up from germline, CDR1 is MDHEN and CDR2 is SYDVKM. The CDR3 region has the DNA TGTGCCAGCAGACTCAGGGCCTACGAGCAGTACTTC. It specifies CASRLRAYEQYF. Based on the CDR3 plus reference TRBV28 and TRBJ2-7, the full variable domain is DVKVTQSSRYLVKRTGEKVFLECVQDMDHENMFWYRQDPGLGLRLIYFSYDVKMKEKGDIPEGYSVSREKKERFSLILESASTNQTSMYLCASRLRAYEQYFGPGTRLTVT.

This clonotype was counted a few times. The rearrangement joins TRBV6-2 or TRBV6-3 to TRBJ2-7, with D uncertain. Germline V gene data show CDR1 as MNHEY and CDR2 as SVGEGT. The CDR3 totals 11 residues. Deletions cut 6 bases from V and 6 bases from J, with 9 bases between. The CDR3 nucleotides read TGTGCCAGCAGCTGGGTGGGCGAGCAGTACTTC. Encoded protein: CASSWVGEQYF.

There are a few counts of this clonotype. The chain uses TRBV9 and TRBJ2-1; tentatively, D is TRBD2 (5 bases). The germline V gene has CDR1 SGDLS and CDR2 YYNGEE. The CDR3 contains 15 residues. V lost 4 bases, J lost 3 bases, and 14 bases lay in between. CDR3 sequence (DNA): TGTGCCAGCAGCCTAGCTGGAGACCACTACAATGAGCAGTTCTTC. As protein: CASSLAGDHYNEQFF.

Remarks on this clonotype: Since a much larger clone is just one base distant, this may be a read error. The rearrangement links TRBV10-3 to TRBJ2-3; unclear D gene. V dropped 4 bases and J dropped 2 bases, with 10 bases sitting between them. CDR1 is ENHRY, CDR2 SYGVKD, per germline. The CDR3 spans 14 residues. The CDR3 loop is CAISVSATTDTQYF. As DNA, the CDR3 is TGTGCCATCAGTGTGTCAGCAACCACAGATACGCAGTATTTT.

The table lists this clonotype with a few counts. The genes are TRBV7-9 and TRBJ2-3; 10 nucleotides match TRBD2. Germline CDR1 SEHNR, CDR2 FQNEAQ (reference sequence). The V gene end was trimmed by 5 bases and the J gene end by 4 bases; junction bases not matched to a gene: 9. This CDR3 comprises 16 residues. CDR3 amino acids: CASSLQLAGSSDTQYF. CDR3 DNA: TGTGCCAGCAGCCTCCAACTAGCGGGAAGTTCAGATACGCAGTATTTT.

Only a few counts were recorded for this clonotype. V and J are TRBV7-3 and TRBJ2-3; possibly TRBD2 for D (6 bases). The V gene's germline CDR1 is SGHTA and CDR2 FQGTGA. This CDR3 comprises 15 residues. Trimming shortened V by 3 bases and J by 2 bases, and 12 bases separated the two germline ends. The DNA for the CDR3 is TGTGCCAGCAGCTTCGGTGGGGGGTACACAGATACGCAGTATTTT. The encoded protein is CASSFGGGYTDTQYF.

This clonotype was detected ten times or more. The chain carries TRBV20-1 and TRBJ2-7; D might be TRBD1 (5 bases). The germline gives CDR1 DFQATT, CDR2 SNEGSKA (reference sequence). The CDR3 length is 14 residues. The V end was cut by 6 bases, the J end by 2 bases, with 17 bases between. The CDR3 reads CSAQGADFTYEQYF. For the CDR3, the DNA is TGCAGTGCCCAAGGGGCAGACTTTACCTACGAGCAGTACTTC.

V usage is TRBV11-2 and J usage is TRBJ2-7, with D perhaps matching TRBD2 (5 bases). V lost 1 base and J 6 bases, leaving 19 bases between the germline ends. The CDR3 spans 16 residues. The germline gives CDR1 SGHAT, CDR2 FQNNGV. The CDR3 DNA follows: TGTGCCAGCAGCTTAGTCCCCAACTTGGACGGGATCGAGCAGTACTTC. Translated, it gives CASSLVPNLDGIEQYF.

This chain uses TRBV20-1 with TRBJ2-1, with 9 bases fitting TRBD1. V dropped 1 base and J dropped 6; count of bases not matched to a gene: 4. The germline CDR1 and CDR2 sequences are DFQATT and SNEGSKA (reference sequence). This CDR3 region has 14 residues. CDR3 sequence: CSARAGTGINEQFF. As DNA, the CDR3 is TGCAGTGCTAGAGCCGGGACAGGGATCAATGAGCAGTTCTTC.

This chain uses TRBV6-5 with TRBJ2-5; TRBD2 agrees at 9 bases. The ends lost 2 bases at V and 5 bases at J; junction bases unmatched: 6. Per the germline V gene, CDR1 is MNHEY and CDR2 is SVGAGI. This CDR3 spans 15 amino acids. In DNA form, the CDR3 reads TGTGCCAGCAGTTACGGGACTAGCCGGGCGGAGACCCAGTACTTC. This translates into CASSYGTSRAETQYF.

V usage is TRBV28 and J usage is TRBJ1-2, with D perhaps TRBD1 (5 bases). The V gene lost 4 bases and the J gene lost 4 bases, with 13 bases spanning the gap. The germline V gene encodes CDR1 MDHEN and CDR2 SYDVKM. This CDR3 is 14 amino acids long. CDR3 bases: TGTGCCAGCAGTTACCCGGGGGGGATCTATGGCTACACCTTC. Protein: CASSYPGGIYGYTF.

This sequence joins TRBV6-8 and TRBJ2-1, with TRBD1 identical over 7 bases. The CDR3 is made up of 16 amino acids. Germline trimming cut 7 bases from V and 4 bases from J; bases unmatched to any gene: 13. Per the germline V gene, CDR1 is MNHGY and CDR2 is SAAAGT. DNA for the CDR3: TGTGCCAGCATAGGGGACAGCGTGAATTGGTACAATGAGCAGTTCTTC. It codes for CASIGDSVNWYNEQFF.

The chain links TRBV5-1 to TRBJ2-3; no reliable D call. CDR3 length equals 15 residues. CDR1 is SGHRS, CDR2 YFSETQ, per germline. Trimming stripped 4 bases from V and 1 base from J, with 13 bases between. CDR3: CASSIEGRGTDTQYF. The CDR3 region has the DNA TGCGCCAGCAGCATAGAAGGAAGGGGCACAGATACGCAGTATTTT.

This clonotype has more than one count but fewer than ten. The CDR3: CASSSSRGTQYF. CDR3 nucleotides: TGTGCCAGCAGCTCTAGCCGAGGCACGCAGTATTTT. This chain uses TRBV7-9 with TRBJ2-3, with D perhaps TRBD2 (5 bases). Germline V gives CDR1 SEHNR, CDR2 FQNEAQ (reference sequence). V shed 4 bases and J shed 9 bases, with 11 bases lying between them. The length of the CDR3 is 12 residues.

This clonotype appeared a few times. The gene calls are TRBV20-1 and TRBJ2-3; 11 nucleotides match TRBD1. CDR1 and CDR2 (germline): DFQATT, SNEGSKA (reference sequence). The CDR3 is made up of 14 amino acids. The V segment lost 6 bases and the J segment 6 bases; nucleotides outside the gene matches: 8. As DNA, the CDR3 is TGCAGTGCCAAACCGGGACAGGGGGTGGATACGCAGTATTTT. It is translated as CSAKPGQGVDTQYF.

V is TRBV6-5 and J is TRBJ2-7; D possibly corresponds to TRBD1 (6 bases). Germline CDR1 MNHEY, CDR2 SVGAGI. CDR3 size: 15 residues. With 2 bases removed from V and 5 bases from J, the gap between germline ends came to 16 bases. The CDR3 region is CASSYSTGYVDEQYF. The CDR3, as DNA: TGTGCCAGCAGTTACAGCACAGGGTATGTCGACGAGCAGTACTTC.

This clonotype was observed a handful of times. This chain uses TRBV12-3 or TRBV12-4 with TRBJ2-7; D is ambiguous. The CDR3 contains 15 residues. V was cut by 8 bases and J by 3 bases, with 20 bases left in between. CDR3 in amino acids: CASRRRIDPLYEQYF. CDR3 sequence (DNA): TGTGCCAGCCGCAGGAGAATCGACCCCCTCTACGAGCAGTACTTC.

This chain connects TRBV20-1 to TRBJ2-3; 13 nucleotides match TRBD2. Germline values: CDR1 DFQATT, CDR2 SNEGSKA (reference sequence). The CDR3 is 17 residues long. V lost 2 bases to trimming and J lost 4 bases; unmatched junction nucleotides: 9. CDR3 in DNA: TGCAGTGCTAGATCTTTCCCACTAGCGGGAGGGCCAGATACGCAGTATTTT. Translating it yields CSARSFPLAGGPDTQYF.

This clonotype came up a few times. The chain is built from TRBV9 and TRBJ2-5; unclear D gene. V was shortened by 4 bases and J by 2 bases, with 9 bases between the two germline ends. The CDR3 spans 13 residues. Germline lookup yields CDR1 SGDLS and CDR2 YYNGEE. DNA for the CDR3: TGTGCCAGCAGCCCGAGGAGACAAGAGACCCAGTACTTC. It encodes CASSPRRQETQYF.

The rearrangement uses TRBV5-1 and TRBJ2-1; tentative D call: TRBD1 (5 bases). CDR3 size: 11 residues. Germline values: CDR1 SGHRS, CDR2 YFSETQ. The V end was cut by 3 bases, the J end by 13 bases, with 11 bases between. The CDR3 region has the DNA TGCGCCAGCAGCTCACAGGTCCTTCAGTTCTTC. Residues: CASSSQVLQFF. The full variable domain, with the rest looked up from reference TRBV5-1 and TRBJ2-1, is KAGVTQTPRYLIKTRGQQVTLSCSPISGHRSVSWYQQTPGQGLQFLFEYFSETQRNKGNFPGRFSGRQFSNSRSEMNVSTLELGDSALYLCASSSQVLQFFGPGTRLTVL.

This chain uses TRBV3-1 with TRBJ2-1; D unclear. Germline loops: CDR1 LGHDT, CDR2 YNNKEL (reference sequence). Trimming pared 2 bases from V and 10 bases from J, leaving 12 bases between. This CDR3 is built from 13 residues. The CDR3 DNA reads as TGTGCCAGCAGCCAATTGAGCGACCACGAGCAGTTCTTC. As protein: CASSQLSDHEQFF.

This clonotype was observed a handful of times. This may be a read error: a much more frequent sequence differs by one nucleotide. The chain employs TRBV5-6 and TRBJ2-5; D unclear. The germline V and J ends were trimmed by 4 bases and 3 bases, with 4 bases remaining between them. Germline-derived CDR1 and CDR2 are SGHDT and YYEEEE. This CDR3 has 11 amino acids. This chain's CDR3 is CASSQKETQYF. CDR3 DNA sequence: TGTGCCAGCAGCCAGAAAGAGACCCAGTACTTC.

The chain recombines TRBV20-1 with TRBJ2-1; tentatively, D is TRBD1 (5 bases). The CDR3 runs to 13 residues. The germline V and J ends were trimmed by 5 bases and 10 bases, with 18 bases remaining between them. Germline CDR1 reads DFQATT; CDR2 reads SNEGSKA (reference sequence). The CDR3 spells CSAGASRNREQFF. Written as DNA, the CDR3 is TGCAGTGCTGGGGCTAGTCGCAATAGGGAGCAGTTCTTC.

This chain joins TRBV20-1 and TRBJ1-6, with D perhaps matching TRBD1 (5 bases). The CDR3 is 15 amino acids. Germline CDR1 DFQATT, CDR2 SNEGSKA (reference sequence). V was pared by 0 bases and J by 5 bases, with 11 bases between. The CDR3 loop reads CSARDPGPHNSPLHF. Written as DNA, the CDR3 is TGCAGTGCTAGAGATCCGGGACCGCATAATTCACCCCTCCACTTT.

The chain recombines TRBV18 with TRBJ2-3, with D possibly TRBD2 on 6 matching bases. The CDR3 covers 16 residues. Germline V gives CDR1 KGHSH, CDR2 LQKENI. Trimming stripped 3 bases from V and 0 bases from J, with 13 bases between. CDR3 bases: TGTGCCAGCTCACCGGGACTGGAATCTAGCACAGATACGCAGTATTTT. This codes for CASSPGLESSTDTQYF.

The CDR3 bases are TGCGCCAGCAGCCTGACTAGCGTCACCGCAGATACGCAGTATTTT. This gives the protein CASSLTSVTADTQYF. The chain is built from TRBV5-1 and TRBJ2-3; 8 bases map to TRBD2. The germline CDR1 and CDR2 sequences are SGHRS and YFSETQ. Trimming removed 4 bases from V and 4 bases from J; junction bases left unmatched: 8. CDR3 length: 15 residues.

The chain uses TRBV20-1 and TRBJ2-1; 11 bases fit TRBD2. The CDR3 totals 17 residues. The germline V gene has CDR1 DFQATT and CDR2 SNEGSKA (reference sequence). The ends lost 2 bases at V and 2 bases at J; junction bases unmatched: 8. The CDR3 protein is CSARLLLAGGTYNEQFF. The DNA of the CDR3 is TGCAGTGCTAGACTACTTCTAGCGGGAGGTACCTACAATGAGCAGTTCTTC.

Notes on this clonotype: A read error may account for a junction end that differs from germline. The genes are TRBV5-5 and TRBJ2-3; D ambiguous. The germline V gene has CDR1 SGHKS and CDR2 YYEKEE (reference sequence). The length of the CDR3 is 15 residues. CDR3 DNA: TGTGCCAGCAGCCCTCCCCGGGCCTACACAGATACACAGTATTTT. Translated: CASSPPRAYTDTQYF.